Sequencing of this TCR beta chain was carried out in a study of CD8+ T cells in alopecia areata. Background on the study: A regimen of oral tofacitinib, 5 to 10 mg twice daily, was given to treated patients.

A few counts support this clone. cDNA serving as the sequencing template came from extracted, reverse transcribed RNA. TCRdb keeps only in-frame clones here, not all; method: immunoSEQ multiplex PCR. The data hold under 75,000 clones, with approximately 43% observed a single time. The sequencing here drew on CD8+ T cells sorted from blood, taken at week 0. This sequence was found in a human donor with alopecia areata.

The CDR3 DNA follows: TGCGCCAGCAGCTTGAAGGGCGCCTACGAGCAGTACTTC. Its translation: CASSLKGAYEQYF. J is TRBJ2-7 and V is TRBV5-1; D not resolved. Germline loops: CDR1 SGHRS, CDR2 YFSETQ. The germline V and J ends were trimmed by 1 base and 2 bases, with 7 bases remaining between them. The CDR3 is made up of 13 amino acids.